This T cell receptor beta chain comes out of a study of CD8+CD57+ T cells in acquired aplastic anemia. Study-wide findings and caveats: Patients shared 25 to 30 CD8+ CDR3 sequences with controls. Controls and patients did not differ significantly in CD8+ Simpson's diversity.

Patients selected for sequencing had displayed CD8+CD57+ cell expansion by flow cytometry. Patients were therapy-naive when their blood was sampled. In this sample, this clonotype turned up a few times. Its antigen is unknown. The template used for profiling TCR beta VDJ and CDR3 was genomic DNA. One entry per CDR3 protein, called by TCRdb with MiXCR from the reads. The sample has 75,000 to 80,000 distinct CDR3 sequences, about 70% seen once. Germline CDR1 and CDR2: DFQATT and SNEGSKA (reference sequence). V lost 4 bases to trimming and J lost 4 bases, with 13 bases between them. The CDR3 runs 13 residues.

This receptor was taken from a human donor with aplastic anemia. V usage is TRBV20-1 and J usage is TRBJ2-5; D gene unclear. Sequencing was carried out using sorted CD4+, CD8+, or CD8+CD57+ T cells (not recorded which) from PBMCs. The CDR3 bases are TGCAGTGCTAATGCCAGGTCCTTAGAGACCCAGTACTTC. Amino acid sequence: CSANARSLETQYF.